These 24 T cell receptor beta chains were sequenced from one sample in a study of T cells in narcolepsy. Libraries were prepared by immunoSEQ multiplex PCR; TCRdb keeps only in-frame clonotypes and omits some of them. This table has around 20,000 clones, 92% appearing once. The material sequenced was CD45RA- memory CD4+ T cells from PBMCs. The receptors shown here come from a human donor with narcolepsy.

The CDR3 loop reads CASRRSPGQQETQYF. Here the CDR3 DNA reads TGTGCCAGCAGGAGATCCCCGGGACAGCAAGAGACCCAGTACTTC. The V gene is TRBV6-5, the J gene TRBJ2-5; 7 bases are a match to TRBD1. CDR3 length equals 15 residues. J lost 2 bases, V lost 6 bases, and 9 bases had no gene match. Per the germline V gene, CDR1 is MNHEY and CDR2 is SVGAGI.

This chain links TRBV5-1 with TRBJ2-2; 9 bases agree with TRBD1. V lost 0 bases to trimming and J lost 1 base; unmatched junction nucleotides: 1. This CDR3 has 16 amino acids. Germline-derived CDR1 and CDR2 are SGHRS and YFSETQ. CDR3 region: CASSLAGQGNTGELFF. The CDR3 DNA follows: TGCGCCAGCAGCTTGGCGGGACAGGGGAACACCGGGGAGCTGTTTTTT.

This clone showed up just once. J is TRBJ2-1 and V is TRBV27; 14 nucleotides align to TRBD2. CDR3 length: 19 amino acids. Germline trimming cut 2 bases from V and 6 bases from J; bases unmatched to any gene: 12. Germline V gene lookup returns CDR1 MNHEY and CDR2 SMNVEV (reference sequence). The CDR3 DNA sequence: TGTGCCAGCAGTTTACCGGGACTAGCGGGAGAGGTTCGAAGCAATGAGCAGTTCTTC. Its protein is CASSLPGLAGEVRSNEQFF.

CDR3 coding DNA: TGTGCCAGCAGCTTAGATCCGCAGACGCAGTATTTT. It is translated as CASSLDPQTQYF. The chain has TRBV7-9 and TRBJ2-3; no firm D call. The CDR3 loop spans 12 amino acids. Trimming removed 1 base at V and 9 bases at J, with 8 bases between. Germline V CDR1 and CDR2: SEHNR, FQNEAQ (reference sequence).

The chain couples TRBV6-1 to TRBJ1-3; TRBD1 aligns across 7 bases. CDR3 length: 15 amino acids. CDR1 and CDR2 from the germline V gene are MNHNS and SASEGT. V was clipped by 3 bases and J by 9 bases; unmatched bases: 11. The CDR3 sequence: CASSEAGGTLATIYF. CDR3 coding DNA: TGTGCCAGCAGTGAGGCAGGGGGTACTCTCGCCACCATATATTTT.

This chain links TRBV5-5 with TRBJ2-7; weak D call: TRBD1 (6 bases). Trimming cost V 3 bases and J 0 bases, with 7 bases left between them. Germline assignment: CDR1 SGHKS and CDR2 YYEKEE (reference sequence). This CDR3 has 13 residues. CDR3 sequence (DNA): TGTGCCAGCAGCTCGACAGGCTCCTACGAGCAGTACTTC. As protein: CASSSTGSYEQYF.

Only a few counts were recorded for this clone. The chain has TRBV7-9 and TRBJ2-1; perhaps TRBD1 as D (6 bases). The V gene's germline CDR1 is SEHNR and CDR2 FQNEAQ (reference sequence). Trimming left V 2 bases short and J 6 bases short, with 11 bases between. This CDR3 region has 14 residues. The CDR3 bases are TGTGCCAGCAGCTTACAGGGGCCTATCAATGAGCAGTTCTTC. Translation: CASSLQGPINEQFF.

This clone appeared once. The V gene is TRBV2, the J gene TRBJ2-7, with TRBD2 matching over 14 bases. The V gene's germline CDR1 is SNHLY and CDR2 FYNNEI. J gave up 7 bases and V 9 bases, and 5 bases lay outside the gene matches. The CDR3 sequence is 13 residues long. CDR3 loop: CARGTSGSGEQYF. CDR3 in DNA: TGTGCCAGAGGGACTAGCGGGAGTGGGGAGCAGTACTTC.

The rearrangement uses TRBV6-6 and TRBJ1-1, with D possibly matching TRBD1 (5 bases). CDR1 and CDR2 (germline): MNHNY, SVGAGI (reference sequence). The V end was cut by 6 bases, the J end by 10 bases, with 15 bases between. The CDR3 is 12 residues long. CDR3 region: CASSPGGVPAFF. The CDR3 region has the DNA TGTGCCAGCAGCCCCGGGGGAGTCCCAGCTTTCTTT.

The rearrangement joins TRBV28 to TRBJ1-1; TRBD1 aligns across 8 bases. CDR1 and CDR2 from the germline V gene are MDHEN and SYDVKM. V shed 2 bases and J 1 base; nucleotides not matched to a gene: 3. The CDR3 loop spans 15 amino acids. Here the CDR3 reads CASSLAGTGNTEAFF. DNA of the CDR3: TGTGCCAGCAGTTTAGCCGGGACAGGGAACACTGAAGCTTTCTTT.

The rearrangement joins TRBV6-5 to TRBJ2-7, with a tentative D call TRBD1 (5 bases). The CDR3 sequence is 13 residues long. Germline CDR1 reads MNHEY; CDR2 reads SVGAGI. The germline V and J ends were trimmed by 6 bases and 0 bases, with 9 bases remaining between them. The CDR3 DNA follows: TGTGCCAGCAGCCGACAGCTCTCCTACGAGCAGTACTTC. As protein: CASSRQLSYEQYF.

The CDR3 is CASTQQGKSHEQYF. The CDR3 DNA follows: TGTGCCAGCACCCAACAGGGGAAGAGTCACGAGCAGTACTTC. The chain employs TRBV7-2 and TRBJ2-7; 7 bases map to TRBD1. There are 14 residues in the CDR3. Losses at the gene ends were 7 bases for V and 5 bases for J; bases not matched to a gene: 11. Germline V gene lookup returns CDR1 SGHTA and CDR2 FQGNSA.

V gene TRBV28 combines with J gene TRBJ2-7; a possible D gene is TRBD1 (6 bases). This CDR3 comprises 13 residues. Germline V CDR1 and CDR2: MDHEN, SYDVKM. The V and J ends lost 4 bases and 0 bases respectively, with 7 bases between them. The CDR3 here is CASSSGDSYEQYF. The CDR3 DNA sequence: TGTGCCAGCAGTTCAGGGGACTCCTACGAGCAGTACTTC.

This rearrangement joins TRBV28 to TRBJ2-7, with 10 bases that match TRBD1. Germline loops: CDR1 MDHEN, CDR2 SYDVKM. The ends lost 3 bases at V and 6 bases at J; junction bases unmatched: 11. This CDR3 comprises 16 residues. The DNA of the CDR3 is TGTGCCAGCAGTTTGCAAACCGAAAGGACAGGGGGCGAGCAGTACTTC. Protein product: CASSLQTERTGGEQYF.

The V call is TRBV27, the J call TRBJ2-2; a possible D gene is TRBD2 (6 bases). V lost 0 bases and J 2 bases, leaving 13 bases between the germline ends. This CDR3 is built from 17 residues. Germline V gives CDR1 MNHEY, CDR2 SMNVEV (reference sequence). DNA for the CDR3: TGTGCCAGCAGTTTATCCGGGGGAGGTTTAAACACCGGGGAGCTGTTTTTT. It is translated as CASSLSGGGLNTGELFF.

The genes are TRBV11-1 and TRBJ2-1; D uncertain. Per the germline V gene, CDR1 is SGHAT and CDR2 is FQDESV (reference sequence). The CDR3 runs 19 residues. V lost 5 bases and J lost 0, with 23 bases in between. CDR3 in DNA: TGTGCCAGCAGCCGACGACCAACCGGGCGGCCCAGCTCCTACAATGAGCAGTTCTTC. It yields the protein CASSRRPTGRPSSYNEQFF.

The rearrangement links TRBV5-1 to TRBJ2-5, with D unclear. The CDR3 is 13 residues long. Trimming left V 4 bases short and J 5 bases short, with 12 bases between. Germline values: CDR1 SGHRS, CDR2 YFSETQ. CDR3 sequence (DNA): TGCGCCAGCAGCACGTGGCGTGGTGAGACCCAGTACTTC. Its translation: CASSTWRGETQYF.

This chain connects TRBV4-2 to TRBJ2-5, with 7 bases that match TRBD2. V gave up 4 bases and J gave up 1 base; unmatched junction bases: 3. Germline assignment: CDR1 LGHNA and CDR2 YNFKEQ. The CDR3 has 14 residues. The CDR3 spells CASSPAGVQETQYF. CDR3 DNA: TGTGCCAGCAGCCCCGCGGGAGTCCAAGAGACCCAGTACTTC.

This clone was seen a handful of times. The rearrangement links TRBV2 to TRBJ1-2; possibly TRBD1 for D (5 bases). CDR1 is SNHLY and CDR2 is FYNNEI in the germline V gene. This CDR3 has 14 residues. The V end was cut by 5 bases, the J end by 0 bases, with 10 bases between. CDR3 nucleotides: TGTGCCAGCAGTTGGGACGGAGCTAACTATGGCTACACCTTC. This gives the protein CASSWDGANYGYTF.

This rearrangement joins TRBV6-5 to TRBJ2-2; 8 nucleotides line up with TRBD2. The CDR3 loop spans 16 amino acids. Per germline, CDR1 MNHEY and CDR2 SVGAGI. Trimming at V came to 4 bases and at J to 2 bases, leaving 6 bases not matched to a gene. CDR3 protein: CASSSAGGANTGELFF. The CDR3 coding sequence is TGTGCCAGCAGTTCGGCGGGGGGCGCCAACACCGGGGAGCTGTTTTTT.

The chain links TRBV11-2 to TRBJ1-2; D uncertain. CDR1 is SGHAT, CDR2 FQNNGV, per germline. Trimming took off 1 base at V and 3 bases at J, with 15 bases between the two ends. The CDR3 totals 16 residues. The CDR3: CASSLGYSPWYYGYTF. CDR3 nucleotides: TGTGCCAGCAGCTTAGGGTATAGTCCTTGGTACTATGGCTACACCTTC.

The chain's CDR3 is CASSYSRTGDQPQHF. CDR3 DNA: TGTGCCAGCAGTTACTCGAGGACAGGGGATCAGCCCCAGCATTTT. The J gene is TRBJ1-5, the V gene TRBV6-5, with 9 nucleotides matching TRBD1. This CDR3 spans 15 amino acids. Germline V lookup: CDR1 MNHEY, CDR2 SVGAGI. V gave up 0 bases and J gave up 5 bases; unmatched junction bases: 2.

The V call is TRBV7-6, the J call TRBJ2-2, with D hard to call. The CDR3 loop spans 13 amino acids. The germline V and J ends were trimmed by 5 bases and 4 bases, with 8 bases remaining between them. Germline V lookup: CDR1 SGHVS, CDR2 FNYEAQ. The CDR3 protein is CASSIRVTGELFF. The CDR3 DNA follows: TGTGCCAGCAGCATAAGAGTCACCGGGGAGCTGTTTTTT. The full variable domain, its missing parts supplied by reference TRBV7-6 and TRBJ2-2, is GAGVSQSPRYKVTKRGQDVALRCDPISGHVSLYWYRQALGQGPEFLTYFNYEAQQDKSGLPNDRFSAERPEGSISTLTIQRTEQRDSAMYRCASSIRVTGELFFGEGSRLTVL.

The chain employs TRBV4-2 and TRBJ2-2; 8 bases fit TRBD2. CDR1 is LGHNA, CDR2 YNFKEQ, per germline. This CDR3 has 15 amino acids. V dropped 0 bases and J dropped 5; count of bases not matched to a gene: 2. The chain's CDR3 is CASSQEAGVTGELFF. CDR3 coding DNA: TGTGCCAGCAGCCAAGAAGCGGGAGTAACCGGGGAGCTGTTTTTT.